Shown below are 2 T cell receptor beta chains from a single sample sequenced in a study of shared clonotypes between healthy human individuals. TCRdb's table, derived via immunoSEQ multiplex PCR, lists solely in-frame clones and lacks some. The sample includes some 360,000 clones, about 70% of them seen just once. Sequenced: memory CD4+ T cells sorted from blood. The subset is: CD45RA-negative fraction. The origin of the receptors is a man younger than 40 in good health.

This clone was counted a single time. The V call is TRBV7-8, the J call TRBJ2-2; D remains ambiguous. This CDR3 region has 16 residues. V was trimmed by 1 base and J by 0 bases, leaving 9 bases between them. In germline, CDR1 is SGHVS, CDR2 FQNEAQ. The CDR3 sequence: CASSLGRPPNTGELFF. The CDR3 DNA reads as TGTGCCAGCAGCTTAGGCCGCCCGCCGAACACCGGGGAGCTGTTTTTT.

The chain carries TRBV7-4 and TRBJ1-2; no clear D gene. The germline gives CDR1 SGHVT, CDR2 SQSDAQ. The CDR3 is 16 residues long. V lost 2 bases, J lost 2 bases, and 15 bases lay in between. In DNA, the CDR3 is TGTGCCAGCAGCTTATGGTCGGGGAGGACGAACTATGGCTACACCTTC. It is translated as CASSLWSGRTNYGYTF.